This T cell receptor beta chain was obtained from a study of graft-versus-host responses after intestinal transplantation. Background on the study: Recipients were given multivisceral, liver-intestinal, or isolated intestinal transplants. Study results and caveats: Recipient marrow held GvH clones, some first seen in ileum or blood.

Assay: immunoSEQ multiplex PCR; the TCRdb copy retains only in-frame clones and omits some. Altogether about 10,000 clones are present, under 40% being singletons, with the ten largest covering approximately 1.9%. Sample share makes this clone medium-sized. The CDR3 covers 13 residues. The germline V gene has CDR1 KGHSH and CDR2 LQKENI. Trimming removed 5 bases from V and 4 bases from J, with 11 bases in between. Sequencing was performed on alloreactive CD4+ T cells from a mixed lymphocyte reaction culture, taken before transplantation. Subset in this sample: CFSE-low proliferating T cells sorted from roughly 6-day pre-transplant mixed lymphocyte reaction (GvH or HvG direction). The TCR comes from a human patient who was an organ donor for intestinal transplantation. The chain carries TRBV18 and TRBJ1-2, with D tentatively TRBD1 (6 bases). CDR3 bases: TGTGCCAGCTCAGCTAAGACAGGCTATGGCTACACCTTC. Protein: CASSAKTGYGYTF.